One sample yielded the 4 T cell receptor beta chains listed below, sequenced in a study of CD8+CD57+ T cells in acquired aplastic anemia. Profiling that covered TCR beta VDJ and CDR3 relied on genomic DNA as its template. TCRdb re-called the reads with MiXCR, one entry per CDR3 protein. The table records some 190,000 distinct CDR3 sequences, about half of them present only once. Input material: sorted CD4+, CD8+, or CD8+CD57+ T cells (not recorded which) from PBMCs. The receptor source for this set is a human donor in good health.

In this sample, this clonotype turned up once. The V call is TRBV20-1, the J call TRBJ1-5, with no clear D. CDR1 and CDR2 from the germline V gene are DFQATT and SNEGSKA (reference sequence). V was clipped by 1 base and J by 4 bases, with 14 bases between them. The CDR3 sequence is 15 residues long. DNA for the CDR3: TGCAGTGCTAGAGTTCGGGGTGTGGGTAATCAGCCCCAGCATTTT. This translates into CSARVRGVGNQPQHF.

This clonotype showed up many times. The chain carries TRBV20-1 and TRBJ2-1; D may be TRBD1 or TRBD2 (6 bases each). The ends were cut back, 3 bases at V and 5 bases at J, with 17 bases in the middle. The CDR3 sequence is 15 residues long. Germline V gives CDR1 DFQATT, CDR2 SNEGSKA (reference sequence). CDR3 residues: CSAREGELVHNEQFF. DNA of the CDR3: TGCAGTGCTAGGGAGGGGGAGTTGGTCCACAATGAGCAGTTCTTC.

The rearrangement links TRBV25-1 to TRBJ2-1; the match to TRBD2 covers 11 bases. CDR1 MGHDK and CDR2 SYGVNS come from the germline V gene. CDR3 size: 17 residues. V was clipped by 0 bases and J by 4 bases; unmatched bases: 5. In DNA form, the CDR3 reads TGTGCCAGCAGTGAATACGGACTAGCGGGTGGATACAATGAGCAGTTCTTC. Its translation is CASSEYGLAGGYNEQFF.

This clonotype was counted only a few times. This chain's CDR3 is CASSPYPDRERPQHF. Written as DNA, the CDR3 is TGTGCCAGCAGTCCGTATCCGGACAGGGAAAGGCCCCAGCATTTT. The chain combines TRBV11-3 with TRBJ1-5, with 8 nucleotides matching TRBD1. CDR1 is SGHNT and CDR2 is YENEEA in the germline V gene. The CDR3 is made up of 15 amino acids. V lost 6 bases, J lost 9 bases, and 13 bases stayed unmatched.